The T cell receptor beta chain under discussion was sequenced for a study of cytomegalovirus exposure and HLA in healthy donors. Researchers ran the PCR with 60 Vbeta and 13 Jbeta primers. Sequencing used immunoSEQ multiplex PCR; TCRdb keeps in-frame clones, though not all of them. The table lists under 200,000 clones, 65% to 85% of them singletons. Trimming stripped 4 bases from V and 3 bases from J, with 10 bases between. Looked up from germline, CDR1 is LNHDA and CDR2 is SQIVND (reference sequence). The CDR3 has 14 residues. The chain combines TRBV19 with TRBJ1-5, with D possibly TRBD1 on 6 matching bases. The specimen was PBMCs. The receptor's source is a woman aged 50 to 65 in good health and CMV-seropositive. The CDR3 nucleotides are TGTGCCAGTAGTAGGGGACACCACAATCAGCCCCAGCATTTT. Residues: CASSRGHHNQPQHF.